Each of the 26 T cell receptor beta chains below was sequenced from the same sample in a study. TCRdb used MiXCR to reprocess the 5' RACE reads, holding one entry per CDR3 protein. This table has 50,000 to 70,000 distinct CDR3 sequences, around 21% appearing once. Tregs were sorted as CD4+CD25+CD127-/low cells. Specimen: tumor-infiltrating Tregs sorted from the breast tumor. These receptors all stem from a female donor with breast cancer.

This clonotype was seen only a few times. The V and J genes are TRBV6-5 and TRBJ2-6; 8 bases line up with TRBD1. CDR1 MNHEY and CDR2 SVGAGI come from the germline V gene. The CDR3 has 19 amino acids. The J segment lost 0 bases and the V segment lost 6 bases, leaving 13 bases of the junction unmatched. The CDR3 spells CASRRGQGQASSGANVLTF. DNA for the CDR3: TGTGCCAGCAGAAGGGGGCAGGGACAGGCGAGCTCTGGGGCCAACGTCCTGACTTTC.

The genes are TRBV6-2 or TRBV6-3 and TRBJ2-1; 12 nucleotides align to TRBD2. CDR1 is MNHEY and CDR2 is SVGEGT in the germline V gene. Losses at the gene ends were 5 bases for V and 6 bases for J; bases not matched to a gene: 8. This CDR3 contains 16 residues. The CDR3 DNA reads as TGTGCCAGCAGTACACGGACTAGCGGGACCATCAATGAGCAGTTCTTC. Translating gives CASSTRTSGTINEQFF.

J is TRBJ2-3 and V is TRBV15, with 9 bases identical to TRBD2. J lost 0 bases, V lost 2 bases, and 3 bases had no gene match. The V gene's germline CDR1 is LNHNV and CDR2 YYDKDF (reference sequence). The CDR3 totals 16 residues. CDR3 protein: CATSRRLAASTDTQYF. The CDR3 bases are TGTGCCACCAGCAGAAGACTAGCGGCGAGCACAGATACGCAGTATTTT.

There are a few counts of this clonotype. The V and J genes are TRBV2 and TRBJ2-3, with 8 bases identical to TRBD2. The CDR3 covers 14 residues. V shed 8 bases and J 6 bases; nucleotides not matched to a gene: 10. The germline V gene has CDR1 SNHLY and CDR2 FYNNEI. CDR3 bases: TGTGCCAGCGGGAGTAGCGGGGTCCCCGATACGCAGTATTTT. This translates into CASGSSGVPDTQYF.

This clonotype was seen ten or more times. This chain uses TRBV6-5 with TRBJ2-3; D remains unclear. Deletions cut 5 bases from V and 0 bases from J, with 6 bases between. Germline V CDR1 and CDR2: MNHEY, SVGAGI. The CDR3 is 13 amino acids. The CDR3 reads CASSRSSTDTQYF. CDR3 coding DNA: TGTGCCAGCAGTCGTTCTAGCACAGATACGCAGTATTTT.

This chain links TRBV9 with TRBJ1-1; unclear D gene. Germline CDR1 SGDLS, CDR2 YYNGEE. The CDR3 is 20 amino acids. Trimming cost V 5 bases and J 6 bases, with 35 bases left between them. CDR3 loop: CASSFLPSSEDPRALAEAFF. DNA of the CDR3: TGTGCCAGCAGTTTTCTACCTTCCTCGGAGGATCCTAGAGCTCTCGCTGAAGCTTTCTTT.

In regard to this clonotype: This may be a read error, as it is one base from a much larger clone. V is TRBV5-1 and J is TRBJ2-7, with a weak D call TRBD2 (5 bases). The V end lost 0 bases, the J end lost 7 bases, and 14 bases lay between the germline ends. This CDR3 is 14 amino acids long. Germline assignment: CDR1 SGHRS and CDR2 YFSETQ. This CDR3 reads CASSLVSITGEQYF. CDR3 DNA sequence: TGCGCCAGCAGCTTGGTGTCCATCACGGGGGAGCAGTACTTC. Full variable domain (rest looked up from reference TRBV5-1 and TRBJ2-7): KAGVTQTPRYLIKTRGQQVTLSCSPISGHRSVSWYQQTPGQGLQFLFEYFSETQRNKGNFPGRFSGRQFSNSRSEMNVSTLELGDSALYLCASSLVSITGEQYFGPGTRLTVT.

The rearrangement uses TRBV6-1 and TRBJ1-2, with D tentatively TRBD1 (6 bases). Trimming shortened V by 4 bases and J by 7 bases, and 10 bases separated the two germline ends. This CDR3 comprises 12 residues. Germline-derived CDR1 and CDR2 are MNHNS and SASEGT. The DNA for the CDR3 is TGTGCCAGCAGTGTCGACAGGCTTGGCTACACCTTC. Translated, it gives CASSVDRLGYTF.

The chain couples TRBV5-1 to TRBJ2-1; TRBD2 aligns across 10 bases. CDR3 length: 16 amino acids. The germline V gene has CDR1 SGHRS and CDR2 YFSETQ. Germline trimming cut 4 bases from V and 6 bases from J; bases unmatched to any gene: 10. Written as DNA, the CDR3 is TGCGCCAGCAGCGGAGTCGCTAGCGGGAGTTTCAATGAGCAGTTCTTC. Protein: CASSGVASGSFNEQFF.

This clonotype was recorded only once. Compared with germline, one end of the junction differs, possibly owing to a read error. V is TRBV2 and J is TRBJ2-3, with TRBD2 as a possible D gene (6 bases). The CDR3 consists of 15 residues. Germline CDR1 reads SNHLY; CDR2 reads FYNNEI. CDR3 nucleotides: TGTACCAGCAGTGAGGGCGGGACCGGGGGAAGAACGCAGTATTTT. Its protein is CTSSEGGTGGRTQYF. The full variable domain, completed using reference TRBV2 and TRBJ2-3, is EPEVTQTPSHQVTQMGQEVILRCVPISNHLYFYWYRQILGQKVEFLVSFYNNEISEKSEIFDDQFSVERPDGSNFTLKIRSTKLEDSAMYFCTSSEGGTGGRTQYFGPGTRLTVL.

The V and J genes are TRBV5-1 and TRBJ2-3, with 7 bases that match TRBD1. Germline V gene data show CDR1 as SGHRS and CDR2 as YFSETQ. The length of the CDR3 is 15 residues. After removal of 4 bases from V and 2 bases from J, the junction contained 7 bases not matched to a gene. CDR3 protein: CASSPEDRATDTQYF. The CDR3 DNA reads TGCGCCAGCAGCCCTGAAGACAGGGCCACAGATACGCAGTATTTT.

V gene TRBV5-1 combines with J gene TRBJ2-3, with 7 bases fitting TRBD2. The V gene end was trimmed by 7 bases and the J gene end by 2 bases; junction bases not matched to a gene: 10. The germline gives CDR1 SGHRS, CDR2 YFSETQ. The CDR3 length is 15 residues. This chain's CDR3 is CASCWGGSITDTQYF. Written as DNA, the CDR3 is TGCGCCAGCTGCTGGGGCGGGAGCATCACAGATACGCAGTATTTT.

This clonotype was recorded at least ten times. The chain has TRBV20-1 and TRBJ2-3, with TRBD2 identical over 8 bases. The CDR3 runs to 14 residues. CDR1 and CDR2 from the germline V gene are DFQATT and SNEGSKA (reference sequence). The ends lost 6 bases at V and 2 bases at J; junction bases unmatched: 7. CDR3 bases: TGCAGTGCGAGACTAGCGACGATCACAGATACGCAGTATTTT. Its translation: CSARLATITDTQYF.

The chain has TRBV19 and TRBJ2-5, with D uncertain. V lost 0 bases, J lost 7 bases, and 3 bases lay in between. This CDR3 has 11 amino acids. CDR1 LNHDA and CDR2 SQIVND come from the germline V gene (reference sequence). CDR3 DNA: TGTGCCAGTAGTATAGAGCGGACCCAGTACTTC. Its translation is CASSIERTQYF.

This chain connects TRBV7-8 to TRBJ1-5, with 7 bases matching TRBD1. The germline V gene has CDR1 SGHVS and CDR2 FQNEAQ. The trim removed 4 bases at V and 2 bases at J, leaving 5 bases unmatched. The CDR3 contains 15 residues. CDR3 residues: CASSSQGGGNQPQHF. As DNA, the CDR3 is TGTGCCAGCAGCTCCCAGGGGGGCGGCAATCAGCCCCAGCATTTT. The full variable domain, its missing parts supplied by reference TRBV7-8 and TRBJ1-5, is GAGVSQSPRYKVAKRGQDVALRCDPISGHVSLFWYQQALGQGPEFLTYFQNEAQLDKSGLPSDRFFAERPEGSVSTLKIQRTQQEDSAVYLCASSSQGGGNQPQHFGDGTRLSIL.

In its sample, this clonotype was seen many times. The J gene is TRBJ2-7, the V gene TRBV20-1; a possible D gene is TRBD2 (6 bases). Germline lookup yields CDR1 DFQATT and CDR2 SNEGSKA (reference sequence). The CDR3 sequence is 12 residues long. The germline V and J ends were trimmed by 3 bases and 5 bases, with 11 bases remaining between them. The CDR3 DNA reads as TGCAGTGCTAGGGTCCCGGGAGACGAGCAGTACTTC. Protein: CSARVPGDEQYF.

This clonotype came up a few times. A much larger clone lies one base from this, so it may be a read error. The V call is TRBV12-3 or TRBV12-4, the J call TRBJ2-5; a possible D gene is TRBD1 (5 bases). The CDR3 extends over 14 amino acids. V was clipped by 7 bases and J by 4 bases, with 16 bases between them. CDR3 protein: CASTPFRGRETQYF. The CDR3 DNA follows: TGTGCCAGCACCCCCTTTAGGGGAAGAGAGACCCAGTACTTC.

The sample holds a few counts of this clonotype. CDR3 nucleotides: TGTGCCACCAGCGACAGCCTGCACAGCTACGAGCAGTACTTC. Its protein is CATSDSLHSYEQYF. The chain employs TRBV24-1 and TRBJ2-7; TRBD1 might be the D (5 bases). There are 14 residues in the CDR3. V lost 7 bases, J lost 3 bases, and 15 bases lay in between. Germline V gene lookup returns CDR1 KGHDR and CDR2 SFDVKD.

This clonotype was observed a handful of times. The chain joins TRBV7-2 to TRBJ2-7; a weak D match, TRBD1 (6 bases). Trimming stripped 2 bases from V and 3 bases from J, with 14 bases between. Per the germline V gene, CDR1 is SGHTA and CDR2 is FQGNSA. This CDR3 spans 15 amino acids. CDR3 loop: CASSLRVDRYYEQYF. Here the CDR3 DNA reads TGTGCCAGCAGCTTACGGGTTGACAGGTACTACGAGCAGTACTTC. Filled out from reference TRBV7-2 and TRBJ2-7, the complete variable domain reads GAGVSQSPSNKVTEKGKDVELRCDPISGHTALYWYRQSLGQGLEFLIYFQGNSAPDKSGLPSDRFSAERTGGSVSTLTIQRTQQEDSAVYLCASSLRVDRYYEQYFGPGTRLTVT.

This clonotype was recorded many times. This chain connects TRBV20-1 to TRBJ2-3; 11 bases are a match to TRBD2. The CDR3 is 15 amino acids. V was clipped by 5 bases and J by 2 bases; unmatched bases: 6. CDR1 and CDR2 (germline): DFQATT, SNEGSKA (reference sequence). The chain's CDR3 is CSALGLAAFTDTQYF. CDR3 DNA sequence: TGCAGTGCTCTGGGACTAGCGGCTTTCACAGATACGCAGTATTTT.

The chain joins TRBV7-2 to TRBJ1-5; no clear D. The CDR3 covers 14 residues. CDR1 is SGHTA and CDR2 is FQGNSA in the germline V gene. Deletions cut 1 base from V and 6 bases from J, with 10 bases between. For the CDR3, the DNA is TGTGCCAGCAGCTTAGGTGGTCGGAGTCAGCCCCAGCATTTT. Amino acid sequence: CASSLGGRSQPQHF.

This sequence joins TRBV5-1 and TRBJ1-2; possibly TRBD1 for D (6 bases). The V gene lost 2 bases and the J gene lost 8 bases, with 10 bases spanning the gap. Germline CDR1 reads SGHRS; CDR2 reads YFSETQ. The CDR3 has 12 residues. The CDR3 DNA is TGCGCCAGCAGCTTACAGGGTTCCGGCTACACCTTC. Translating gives CASSLQGSGYTF.

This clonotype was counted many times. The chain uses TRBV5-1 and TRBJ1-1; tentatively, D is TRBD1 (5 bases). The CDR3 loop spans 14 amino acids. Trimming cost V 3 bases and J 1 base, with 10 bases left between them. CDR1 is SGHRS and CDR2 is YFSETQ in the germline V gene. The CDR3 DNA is TGCGCCAGCAGCTCCGCCGGGGCGAACACTGAAGCTTTCTTT. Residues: CASSSAGANTEAFF.

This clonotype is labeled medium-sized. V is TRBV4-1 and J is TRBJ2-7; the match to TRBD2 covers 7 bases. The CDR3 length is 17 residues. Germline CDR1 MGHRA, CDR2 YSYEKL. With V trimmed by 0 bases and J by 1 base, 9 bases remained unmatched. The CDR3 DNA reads TGCGCCAGCAGCCAAGAGGGCAGGCTAGCGGCTTCCTACGAGCAGTACTTC. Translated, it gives CASSQEGRLAASYEQYF.

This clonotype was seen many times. The CDR3 sequence is CASMRQGGTEAFF. The CDR3 nucleotides are TGTGCCAGCATGCGGCAGGGAGGTACTGAAGCTTTCTTT. The V gene is TRBV28, the J gene TRBJ1-1; D possibly corresponds to TRBD1 (5 bases). The ends were cut back, 7 bases at V and 5 bases at J, with 14 bases in the middle. The CDR3 is made up of 13 amino acids. Germline V lookup: CDR1 MDHEN, CDR2 SYDVKM.

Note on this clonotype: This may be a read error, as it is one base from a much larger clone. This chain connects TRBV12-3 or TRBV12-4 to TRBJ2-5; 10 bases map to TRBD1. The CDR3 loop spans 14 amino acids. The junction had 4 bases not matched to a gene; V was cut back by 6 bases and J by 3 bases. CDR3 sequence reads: CASSYGQGEETQYF. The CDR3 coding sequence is TGTGCCAGCAGCTACGGACAGGGGGAAGAGACCCAGTACTTC.